Only a few counts were recorded for the clone carrying this T cell receptor beta chain. This entry comes from a study of metastatic and nonmetastatic thyroid tumors. Study details: Both malignant and benign thyroid patients supplied peripheral blood and tumor or nodule tissue samples, across which the repertoires of these patients were then compared.

Per the study methods: Using the CDR3 differences seen across clinicopathological groups, the authors built a distant-metastasis classifier for papillary thyroid cancer, which was meant to discriminate distant-metastatic patients. TCRdb re-analyzed the PCR reads using MiXCR. TCRdb, rather than the study authors, made the V and J calls. The profile shows about 5,300 clones, roughly a third of them singletons. Each patient came to thyroid surgery without any prior treatment (of any kind). The sequencing input was adjacent normal tissue. This clonotype originated in a female donor with papillary thyroid cancer or a benign thyroid nodule (not recorded which). Some clones in this sample may be carry-over from other donors' samples.

The CDR3 sequence: CASSVGYGYTF. The CDR3, as DNA: TGTGCCAGCAGTGTAGGCTATGGCTACACCTTC. The chain combines TRBV6-1 with TRBJ1-2; D not resolved. V lost 4 bases to trimming and J lost 4 bases, with 4 bases between them. This CDR3 has 11 residues. Germline CDR1 reads MNHNS; CDR2 reads SASEGT.